The clone carrying this T cell receptor beta chain was found a few times. Clones were sequenced by immunoSEQ multiplex PCR, and TCRdb holds only the in-frame ones, with some missing. Among some 100,000 clones listed, roughly 80% were seen once. This record belongs to a study of blood T cell repertoires in COVID-19. The CDR3 has 14 residues. Germline values: CDR1 SGHNT, CDR2 YYREEE (reference sequence). V was trimmed by 0 bases and J by 9 bases, leaving 13 bases between them. This receptor was taken from an elderly man with active or convalescent COVID-19. The gene calls are TRBV5-4 and TRBJ2-1; D remains ambiguous. The source material was peripheral blood. In nucleotides, the CDR3 is TGTGCCAGCAGCTTGGAATCAGGCGTTGGTGAGCAGTTCTTC. Residues: CASSLESGVGEQFF. The variable domain in full, completed from reference TRBV5-4 and TRBJ2-1, reads ETGVTQSPTHLIKTRGQQVTLRCSSQSGHNTVSWYQQALGQGPQFIFQYYREEENGRGNFPPRFSGLQFPNYSSELNVNALELDDSALYLCASSLESGVGEQFFGPGTRLTVL.